Presented here are 8 T cell receptor beta chains from one specimen sequenced in a study of cytomegalovirus exposure and HLA in healthy donors. The study ran its PCR with 60 Vbeta and 13 Jbeta primers. Here immunoSEQ multiplex PCR was the method, and the copy in TCRdb shows in-frame clones only, minus some. The sample yields under 200,000 clones, 84% seen once. Sequencing used PBMCs. These receptors were taken from a man in his fifties in good health and CMV-seropositive.

This clone showed up just a few times. V and J are TRBV19 and TRBJ2-1; tentatively, D is TRBD1 (5 bases). V was trimmed by 6 bases and J by 3 bases, leaving 6 bases between them. From germline, CDR1 is LNHDA and CDR2 SQIVND (reference sequence). This CDR3 has 12 residues. The CDR3, as DNA: TGTGCCAGTAGCCAGGGCTACAATGAGCAGTTCTTC. Translated: CASSQGYNEQFF.

The rearrangement links TRBV2 to TRBJ1-3; no clear D gene. The ends were cut back, 4 bases at V and 8 bases at J, with 9 bases in the middle. From germline, CDR1 is SNHLY and CDR2 FYNNEI. The CDR3 contains 12 residues. CDR3 in amino acids: CASSVLGDTIYF. As DNA, the CDR3 is TGTGCCAGCAGTGTCTTGGGAGACACCATATATTTT.

This rearrangement joins TRBV7-9 to TRBJ2-3; D possibly corresponds to TRBD2 (5 bases). The CDR3 consists of 14 residues. Germline CDR1 SEHNR, CDR2 FQNEAQ (reference sequence). V was cut by 4 bases and J by 4 bases, with 12 bases left in between. In nucleotides, the CDR3 is TGTGCCAGCAGCTCCGGACGGGATCCAGATACGCAGTATTTT. It yields the protein CASSSGRDPDTQYF.

CDR3 residues: CASSLITPNTGELFF. The DNA of the CDR3 is TGCGCCAGCAGCTTGATAACACCCAACACCGGGGAGCTGTTTTTT. J is TRBJ2-2 and V is TRBV5-1, with unresolved D. Germline CDR1 SGHRS, CDR2 YFSETQ. The CDR3 loop spans 15 amino acids. V gave up 1 base and J gave up 2 bases, with 9 bases separating them. The full variable domain, rest sourced from reference TRBV5-1 and TRBJ2-2, is KAGVTQTPRYLIKTRGQQVTLSCSPISGHRSVSWYQQTPGQGLQFLFEYFSETQRNKGNFPGRFSGRQFSNSRSEMNVSTLELGDSALYLCASSLITPNTGELFFGEGSRLTVL.

The V and J genes are TRBV19 and TRBJ2-3, with TRBD2 matching over 13 bases. The V segment lost 4 bases and the J segment 1 base; nucleotides outside the gene matches: 11. Germline values: CDR1 LNHDA, CDR2 SQIVND (reference sequence). CDR3 length equals 19 residues. The CDR3 DNA reads as TGTGCCAGTAGTAGGACTAGCGGGGGTCAGCCTTCTGGCACAGATACGCAGTATTTT. Translating it yields CASSRTSGGQPSGTDTQYF.

The chain has TRBV7-8 and TRBJ2-1; 10 positions agree with TRBD2. The CDR3 spans 15 residues. The V and J ends lost 5 bases and 8 bases, in that order; junction bases with no gene match: 9. Looked up from germline, CDR1 is SGHVS and CDR2 is FQNEAQ. The CDR3, as DNA: TGTGCCAGCAGCCCGTCTAGCGGGAGTAGGGATGAGCAGTTCTTC. This codes for CASSPSSGSRDEQFF.

V usage is TRBV6-4 and J usage is TRBJ1-1; perhaps TRBD1 as D (6 bases). CDR1 and CDR2 from the germline V gene are MRHNA and SNTAGT. The ends were cut back, 4 bases at V and 1 base at J, with 7 bases in the middle. This CDR3 is 13 amino acids long. The CDR3 sequence: CASSAQGNTEAFF. The CDR3 DNA reads TGTGCCAGCAGTGCACAGGGGAACACTGAAGCTTTCTTT.

This chain connects TRBV5-4 to TRBJ1-5; TRBD1 is a possible D gene (5 bases). Trimming stripped 4 bases from V and 2 bases from J, with 13 bases between. The germline V gene encodes CDR1 SGHNT and CDR2 YYREEE (reference sequence). The CDR3 has 15 residues. CDR3 bases: TGTGCCAGCAGCGACGGCTTAGGGGGCAATCAGCCCCAGCATTTT. Encoded protein: CASSDGLGGNQPQHF. Combining the CDR3 with reference TRBV5-4 and TRBJ1-5 gives the whole variable domain ETGVTQSPTHLIKTRGQQVTLRCSSQSGHNTVSWYQQALGQGPQFIFQYYREEENGRGNFPPRFSGLQFPNYSSELNVNALELDDSALYLCASSDGLGGNQPQHFGDGTRLSIL.